A selection of T cell receptor beta chains follows, all from one sample in a study of blood T cell repertoires in COVID-19. The protocol was immunoSEQ multiplex PCR, while the TCRdb copy is restricted to in-frame clones and leaves out a portion. Of 200,000 to 250,000 clones listed, about 88% were seen once; the top ten hold 2.1%. Sequencing was performed on peripheral blood. The source is a woman between 40 and 50 years old who had recovered from COVID-19. Each CDR3 is given with its conserved first and last residue.

j_call v_call cdr3_aa
TRBJ2-7 TRBV7-9 CASSPGLAGYEQYF
TRBJ1-6 TRBV6-5 CASSSLTSYNSPLHF
TRBJ2-1 TRBV4-1 CASSHILAGGAYNEQFF
TRBJ1-5 TRBV19 CASSGSGKPPQHF
TRBJ2-3 TRBV19 CASRSGTTGDTQYF
TRBJ2-7 TRBV5-1 CASSLGGQTGAIDNEQYF
TRBJ2-7 TRBV20-1 CSASSGVNEQYF
TRBJ2-2 TRBV7-9 CASSSPQGVNTGELFF
TRBJ2-2 TRBV11-3 CASSLEMGRAANTGELFF
TRBJ2-7 TRBV5-4 CASSLGWREVYEQYF
TRBJ2-7 TRBV27 CASSSIGRTYEQYF
TRBJ2-5 TRBV7-2 CASSPARGRIETQYF
TRBJ2-1 TRBV10-3 CAISEQGGSYNEQFF
TRBJ2-1 TRBV3-1/TRBV3-2 CASSQDLVANEQFF
TRBJ2-7 TRBV11-2 CASSYGSYEQYF
TRBJ2-1 TRBV11-1 CASSTRTSGGYNEQFF
TRBJ2-7 TRBV19 CASSLITGDSYEQYF
TRBJ2-5 TRBV19 CASSINSLAGPETQYF
TRBJ2-7 TRBV5-1 CASSGAGAYEQYF
TRBJ1-4 TRBV7-8 CASSLGRLANEKLFF
TRBJ1-6 TRBV14 CASSNTRTANSPLHF
TRBJ2-7 TRBV7-2 CASSFSGTSAYEQYF
TRBJ2-7 TRBV29-1 CSVTPGQTYEQYF
TRBJ2-2 TRBV10-3 CAIRADLRTGELFF
TRBJ2-6 TRBV29-1 CSVSGLHSGANVLTF
TRBJ1-5 TRBV28 CASSFSSSGVGQPQHF
TRBJ1-3 TRBV5-6 CASSRTETGNTIYF
TRBJ2-1 TRBV5-1 CASSLEGFSYNEQFF
TRBJ1-1 TRBV27 CASSLFGTSMNTEAFF
TRBJ2-1 TRBV6-2/TRBV6-3 CASSLGTRPYNEQFF
TRBJ1-2 TRBV12-3/TRBV12-4 CASSLTGAYGYTF
TRBJ2-1 TRBV7-8 CASSLEVLAGVEQFF
TRBJ2-4 TRBV30 CAWSVRDRAAKNIQYF
TRBJ1-5 TRBV5-6 CASSQQGDNQPQHF
TRBJ2-5 TRBV27 CASSLSGGSQYF
TRBJ1-5 TRBV7-2 CASSYRGDQPQHF
TRBJ1-2 TRBV6-2/TRBV6-3 CASSYASGGYGYTF
TRBJ2-2 TRBV18 CASSSDRGGTGELFF
TRBJ2-5 TRBV4-1 CASSLTGAQETQYF
TRBJ1-2 TRBV24-1 CATSEPTWRGYTF
TRBJ1-4 TRBV18 CASSPWTDSRREKLFF
TRBJ2-7 TRBV5-1 CASSQGQEPYEQYF
TRBJ2-1 TRBV19 CAISASSYNEQFF
TRBJ2-3 TRBV6-2/TRBV6-3 CASSPRDTSPTDTQYF
TRBJ2-1 TRBV29-1 CSAPDDFYNEQFF
TRBJ1-5 TRBV7-8 CASSPLGQGNSNQPQHF
TRBJ1-2 TRBV5-1 CASSLGQGSYTF